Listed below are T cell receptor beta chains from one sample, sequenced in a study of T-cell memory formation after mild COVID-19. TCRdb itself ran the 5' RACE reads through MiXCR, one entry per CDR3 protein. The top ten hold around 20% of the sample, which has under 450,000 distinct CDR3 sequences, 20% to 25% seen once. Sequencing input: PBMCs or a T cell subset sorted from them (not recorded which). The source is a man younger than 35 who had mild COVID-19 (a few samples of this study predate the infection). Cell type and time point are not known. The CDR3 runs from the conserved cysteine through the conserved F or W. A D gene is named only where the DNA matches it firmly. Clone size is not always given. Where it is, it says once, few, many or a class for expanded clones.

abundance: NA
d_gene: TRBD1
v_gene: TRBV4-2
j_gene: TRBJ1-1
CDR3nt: TGTGCCAGCAGCCAAGAGGGGACAGGGGATTCAGCTTTCTTT
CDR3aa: CASSQEGTGDSAFF

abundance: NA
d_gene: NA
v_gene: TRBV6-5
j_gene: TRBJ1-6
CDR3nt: TGTGCCAGCAGGAGACAGGCCCTCTCCTCGGGTTATAATTCACCCCTCCACTTT
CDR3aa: CASRRQALSSGYNSPLHF

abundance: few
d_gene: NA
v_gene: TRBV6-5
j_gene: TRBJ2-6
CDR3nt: TGTGCCAGCAGTGGTGACCTTTTAGGGGCTGGGGCCAACGTCCTGACTTTC
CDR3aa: CASSGDLLGAGANVLTF

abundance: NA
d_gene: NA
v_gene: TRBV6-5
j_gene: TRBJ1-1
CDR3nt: TGTGCCAGCAGTTACGATCAGGGGCGAGGGACTTTCTTT
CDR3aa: CASSYDQGRGTFF

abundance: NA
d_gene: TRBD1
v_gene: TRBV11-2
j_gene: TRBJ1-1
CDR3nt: TGTGCCAGCAGCCCGCTCGGAGAGGGGGCTCTCCTGGGCACTGAAGCTTTCTTT
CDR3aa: CASSPLGEGALLGTEAFF

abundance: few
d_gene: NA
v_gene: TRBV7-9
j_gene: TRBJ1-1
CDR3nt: TGTGCCAGCAGCTTTCCCCTGTCGGCCACTGAAGCTTTCTTT
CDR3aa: CASSFPLSATEAFF

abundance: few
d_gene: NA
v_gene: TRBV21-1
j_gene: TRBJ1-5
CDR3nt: TGTGCCAGCAGCACCCGGGACAGGGATCAGCCCCAGCATTTT
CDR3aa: CASSTRDRDQPQHF

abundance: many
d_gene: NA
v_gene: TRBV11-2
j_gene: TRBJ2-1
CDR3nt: TGTGCCAGCAGCTTAGCAACATACAATGAGCAGTTCTTC
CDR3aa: CASSLATYNEQFF

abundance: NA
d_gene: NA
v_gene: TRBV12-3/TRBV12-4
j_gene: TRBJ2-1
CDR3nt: TGTGCCAGCAGTTCCCCGGACCTCTCCTACAATGAGCAGTTCTTC
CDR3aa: CASSSPDLSYNEQFF

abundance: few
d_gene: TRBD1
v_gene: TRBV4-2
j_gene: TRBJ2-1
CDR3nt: TGTGCCAGCAGCCCAAGGGGACAGGGGATACGGGAGCAGTTCTTC
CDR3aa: CASSPRGQGIREQFF

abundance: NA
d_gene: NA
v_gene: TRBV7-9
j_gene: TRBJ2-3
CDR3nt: TGTGCCAGCAGCTTTGGCTATACTAGCACAGATACGCAGTATTTT
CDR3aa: CASSFGYTSTDTQYF

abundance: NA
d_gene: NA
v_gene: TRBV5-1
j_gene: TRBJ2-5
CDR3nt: TGCGCCAGCCGTTATACGTACCAAGAGACCCAGTACTTC
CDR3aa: CASRYTYQETQYF

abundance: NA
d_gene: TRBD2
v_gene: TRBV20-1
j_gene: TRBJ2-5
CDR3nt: TGCAGTGCTAGTCCCAGGGCGGGGGGAGAGACCCAGTACTTC
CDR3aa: CSASPRAGGETQYF

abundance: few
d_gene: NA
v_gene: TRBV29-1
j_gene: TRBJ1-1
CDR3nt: TGCAGCGTTGGGGTAGGGATGGGCACTGAAGCTTTCTTT
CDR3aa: CSVGVGMGTEAFF

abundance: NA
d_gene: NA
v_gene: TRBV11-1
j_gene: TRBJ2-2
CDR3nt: TGTGCCAGCAGCTTATGGGGGGCGTCTTACCCGAACACCGGGGAGCTGTTTTTT
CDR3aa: CASSLWGASYPNTGELFF

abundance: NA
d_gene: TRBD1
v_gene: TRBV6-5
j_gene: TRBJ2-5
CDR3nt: TGTGCCAGCAGTTCTGGACAGGTTGGGGAGACCAAGTACTTC
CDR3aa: CASSSGQVGETKYF

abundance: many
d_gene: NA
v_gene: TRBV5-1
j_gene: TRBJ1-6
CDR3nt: TGCGCCAGCAGCTTCGTCGGGGGCTCGGATTCACCCCTCCACTTT
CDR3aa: CASSFVGGSDSPLHF

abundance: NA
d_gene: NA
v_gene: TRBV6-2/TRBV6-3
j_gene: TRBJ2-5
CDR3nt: TGTGCCAGCAGTCAGAGCCTAGCAGCACAAGAGACCCAGTACTTC
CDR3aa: CASSQSLAAQETQYF

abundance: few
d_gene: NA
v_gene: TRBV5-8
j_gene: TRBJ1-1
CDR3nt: TGTGCCAGCAGCTTGGGCAGGGCAAGTACTGAAGCTTTCTTT
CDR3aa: CASSLGRASTEAFF

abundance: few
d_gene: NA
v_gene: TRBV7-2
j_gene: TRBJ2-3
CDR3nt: TGTGCCAGCACCTCCCAAAGGGGCGCAGATACGCAGTATTTT
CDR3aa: CASTSQRGADTQYF

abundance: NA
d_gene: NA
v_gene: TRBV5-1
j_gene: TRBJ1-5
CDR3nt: TGCGCCAGCAGCTTGTCTTGGGGGTACAATCAGCCCCAGCATTTT
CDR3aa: CASSLSWGYNQPQHF

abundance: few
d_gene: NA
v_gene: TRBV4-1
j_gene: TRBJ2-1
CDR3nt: TGCGCCAGCAGCCAAGGTACGGCGGGGACGATTAGCTCCTACAATGAGCAGTTCTTC
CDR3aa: CASSQGTAGTISSYNEQFF

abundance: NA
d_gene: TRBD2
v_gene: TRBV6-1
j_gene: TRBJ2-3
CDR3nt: TGTGCCAGCAGTGCGGCGGGGGGGAATACGCAGTATTTT
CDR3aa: CASSAAGGNTQYF

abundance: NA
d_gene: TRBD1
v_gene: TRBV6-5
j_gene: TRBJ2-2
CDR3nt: TGTGCCAGCAGTTACTCGAACAGGGGGCACGGCACCGGGGAGCTGTTTTTT
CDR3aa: CASSYSNRGHGTGELFF

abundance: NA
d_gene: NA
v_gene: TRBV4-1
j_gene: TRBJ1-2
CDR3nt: TGCGCCAGCAGCCAAGTCAAAGGCTTCTCTAACTATGGCTACACCTTC
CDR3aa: CASSQVKGFSNYGYTF

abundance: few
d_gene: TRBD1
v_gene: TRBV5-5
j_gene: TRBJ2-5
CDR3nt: TGTGCCAGCCTTGAGACAGGGAGGACCCAGTACTTC
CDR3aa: CASLETGRTQYF

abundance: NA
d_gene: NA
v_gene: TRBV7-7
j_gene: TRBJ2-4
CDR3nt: TGTGCTAGCAGCCGGGACCTCGGGGGCATTCAGTACTTC
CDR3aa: CASSRDLGGIQYF

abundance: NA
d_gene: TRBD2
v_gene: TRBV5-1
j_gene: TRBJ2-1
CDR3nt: TGCGCCAGCAGCCCGGGACTAGCGAATGAGCAGTTCTTC
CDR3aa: CASSPGLANEQFF

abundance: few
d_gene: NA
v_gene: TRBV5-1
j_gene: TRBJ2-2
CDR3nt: TGCGCCAGCAGCCCTATGGTGCCTACCGGGGAGCTGTTTTTT
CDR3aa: CASSPMVPTGELFF